Shown below are 32 T cell receptor beta chains from a single sample sequenced in a study of blood T cells in healthy people across ages. A J-beta primer mix and a sample-barcoded 5' primer were used in a second PCR of about 6 to 12 cycles. TCRdb ran MiXCR on the 5' RACE reads and lists one entry per CDR3 protein. The profile covers approximately 1,000,000 distinct CDR3 sequences, with under 45% appearing a single time and approximately 19% taken by the ten largest. The sample comprised blood. Every receptor here comes from a woman aged 60-70 years in good health.

The V call is TRBV9, the J call TRBJ2-5; the D gene is possibly TRBD2 (5 bases). Germline CDR1 reads SGDLS; CDR2 reads YYNGEE. The CDR3 runs 13 residues. With 0 bases removed from V and 7 bases from J, the gap between germline ends came to 10 bases. As DNA, the CDR3 is TGTGCCAGCAGCGTAGCAGCGGCGGGGACCCAGTACTTC. The encoded protein is CASSVAAAGTQYF.

The chain combines TRBV6-1 with TRBJ2-7; possibly TRBD1 or TRBD2 for D (5 bases each). V was clipped by 10 bases and J by 2 bases, with 21 bases between them. Germline values: CDR1 MNHNS, CDR2 SASEGT. The CDR3 extends over 15 amino acids. CDR3 loop: CATRITGTEAYEQYF. CDR3 bases: TGTGCCACCCGAATCACCGGGACGGAGGCCTACGAGCAGTACTTC.

V is TRBV7-9 and J is TRBJ2-1; D ambiguous. The J call may be in error: the DNA end matches TRBJ2-7 better. The length of the CDR3 is 13 residues. Germline V gene lookup returns CDR1 SEHNR and CDR2 FQNEAQ (reference sequence). CDR3 sequence: CASTQSSYNEQYF. The CDR3 bases are TGTGCCAGTACACAAAGCTCCTACAATGAGCAGTACTTC.

This clonotype occurred once. The rearrangement joins TRBV2 to TRBJ2-5; D unclear. The V end lost 8 bases, the J end lost 7 bases, and 8 bases lay between the germline ends. This CDR3 has 10 amino acids. Germline CDR1 is SNHLY and CDR2 is FYNNEI. The CDR3 sequence: CASQGRTQYF. CDR3 nucleotide sequence: TGTGCCAGCCAAGGACGGACCCAGTACTTC.

This clonotype was detected ten times or more. V is TRBV4-1 and J is TRBJ2-4; D gene uncertain. CDR1 is MGHRA, CDR2 YSYEKL, per germline. The CDR3 runs to 11 residues. The V end was cut by 7 bases, the J end by 1 base, with 2 bases between. The CDR3 DNA reads as TGCGCCAGCAAGGCCAAAAACATTCAGTACTTC. Amino acid sequence: CASKAKNIQYF.

Only a few counts were recorded for this clonotype. The chain couples TRBV6-6 to TRBJ2-1, with 8 bases matching TRBD1. V was clipped by 6 bases and J by 7 bases; unmatched bases: 8. CDR1 and CDR2 (germline): MNHNY, SVGAGI (reference sequence). This CDR3 is built from 14 residues. The CDR3 DNA follows: TGTGCCAGCAGAGAGGACAGGGTAGGGAATGAGCAGTTCTTC. This translates into CASREDRVGNEQFF.

The chain is built from TRBV28 and TRBJ2-1, with unresolved D. The CDR3 totals 12 residues. Germline loops: CDR1 MDHEN, CDR2 SYDVKM. The V end was cut by 4 bases, the J end by 9 bases, with 10 bases between. The CDR3 loop is CASSSTLGEQFF. DNA of the CDR3: TGTGCCAGCAGTTCCACGCTCGGTGAGCAGTTCTTC.

This clonotype appeared a few times. The chain joins TRBV12-3 or TRBV12-4 to TRBJ2-3; tentative D call: TRBD2 (5 bases). This CDR3 contains 13 residues. V lost 7 bases and J lost 3, with 11 bases in between. The CDR3 spells CASMPGSTDTQYF. The CDR3 DNA follows: TGTGCCAGCATGCCGGGGTCGACAGATACGCAGTATTTT.

The chain joins TRBV7-2 to TRBJ2-1; no definite D call. Germline V gene sequence: CDR1 SGHTA, CDR2 FQGNSA. Trimming cost V 3 bases and J 5 bases, with 14 bases left between them. The CDR3 runs 15 residues. CDR3 nucleotides: TGTGCCAGCAGCTTCCTCCGGGTAGGTCACAATGAGCAGTTCTTC. This gives the protein CASSFLRVGHNEQFF. Drawing the rest from reference TRBV7-2 and TRBJ2-1, the complete variable domain is GAGVSQSPSNKVTEKGKDVELRCDPISGHTALYWYRQSLGQGLEFLIYFQGNSAPDKSGLPSDRFSAERTGGSVSTLTIQRTQQEDSAVYLCASSFLRVGHNEQFFGPGTRLTVL.

This rearrangement joins TRBV27 to TRBJ2-2; 13 nucleotides match TRBD2. This CDR3 is built from 13 residues. Per germline, CDR1 MNHEY and CDR2 SMNVEV (reference sequence). J lost 8 bases, V lost 6 bases, and 0 bases had no gene match. The CDR3 spells CASRGLAGGELFF. CDR3 bases: TGTGCCAGCAGGGGACTAGCGGGAGGGGAGCTGTTTTTT.

This clonotype came up a few times. This chain uses TRBV5-1 with TRBJ2-7; D gene unclear. V was shortened by 4 bases and J by 3 bases, with 14 bases between the two germline ends. There are 14 residues in the CDR3. The germline V gene encodes CDR1 SGHRS and CDR2 YFSETQ. CDR3 DNA: TGCGCCAGCAGCGACAACCCGAAAAGCTACGAGCAGTACTTC. It specifies CASSDNPKSYEQYF.

This clonotype appeared a few times. J is TRBJ1-6 and V is TRBV20-1; D gene uncertain. In germline, CDR1 is DFQATT, CDR2 SNEGSKA (reference sequence). Deletions cut 0 bases from V and 1 base from J, with 10 bases between. The CDR3 is 16 amino acids. The CDR3 coding sequence is TGCAGTGCTAGAGAGCCAGCCCGGTCCTATAATTCACCCCTCCACTTT. The encoded protein is CSAREPARSYNSPLHF.

The genes are TRBV5-1 and TRBJ2-1; D is undetermined. Trimming shortened V by 7 bases and J by 6 bases, and 8 bases separated the two germline ends. The CDR3 covers 11 residues. The germline V gene has CDR1 SGHRS and CDR2 YFSETQ. The CDR3, as DNA: TGCGCCAGCCGAAACGGCAATGAGCAGTTCTTC. It specifies CASRNGNEQFF.

The chain combines TRBV12-3 or TRBV12-4 with TRBJ2-2, with D unresolved. The length of the CDR3 is 15 residues. V was cut by 2 bases and J by 3 bases, with 10 bases left in between. This CDR3 reads CASSLRLEDTGELFF. In nucleotides, the CDR3 is TGTGCCAGCAGTTTACGCCTAGAGGACACCGGGGAGCTGTTTTTT.

V and J are TRBV7-8 and TRBJ2-5; 13 nucleotides match TRBD2. CDR3 length: 17 amino acids. Germline CDR1 SGHVS, CDR2 FQNEAQ. V trimming: 7 bases; J trimming: 4 bases; junction bases outside the gene matches: 12. CDR3 bases: TGTGCCAGCATCGAGACTAGCGGGAGGTCGGCGGTAGAGACCCAGTACTTC. This encodes CASIETSGRSAVETQYF.

This clonotype has only a few counts. The CDR3 sequence: CSVVPGLGQYEQFF. Written as DNA, the CDR3 is TGCAGCGTTGTTCCGGGACTAGGACAATATGAGCAGTTCTTC. The rearrangement links TRBV29-1 to TRBJ2-1, with 8 bases matching TRBD2. The J segment lost 8 bases and the V segment lost 4 bases, leaving 10 bases of the junction unmatched. CDR1 is SQVTM, CDR2 ANQGSEA, per germline. The CDR3 totals 14 residues.

V is TRBV27 and J is TRBJ2-1, with 7 nucleotides matching TRBD2. Trimming took 9 bases from V and 2 from J; bases not matched to a gene: 10. The CDR3 extends over 15 amino acids. CDR1 is MNHEY and CDR2 is SMNVEV in the germline V gene (reference sequence). This CDR3 is CASSVAGAPYNEQFF. The DNA of the CDR3 is TGTGCCAGTTCGGTGGCGGGAGCACCCTACAATGAGCAGTTCTTC.

This clonotype has just a few counts. This rearrangement joins TRBV6-6 to TRBJ2-5; no reliable D call. Germline V gives CDR1 MNHNY, CDR2 SVGAGI (reference sequence). The length of the CDR3 is 14 residues. Trimming shortened V by 2 bases and J by 5 bases, and 12 bases separated the two germline ends. In nucleotides, the CDR3 is TGTGCCAGCAGTTACCGGACGGACCCGGAGACCCAGTACTTC. It codes for CASSYRTDPETQYF.

This clonotype has a handful of counts. V and J are TRBV2 and TRBJ2-7, with D perhaps matching TRBD1 or TRBD2 (5 bases each). Germline CDR1 reads SNHLY; CDR2 reads FYNNEI. The CDR3 totals 13 residues. With 4 bases removed from V and 0 bases from J, the gap between germline ends came to 7 bases. This chain's CDR3 is CASSVGASYEQYF. DNA for the CDR3: TGTGCCAGCAGTGTCGGGGCCTCCTACGAGCAGTACTTC.

The rearrangement uses TRBV12-3 or TRBV12-4 and TRBJ2-1; 9 bases map to TRBD1. The CDR3 is 14 amino acids. Trimming cost V 7 bases and J 7 bases; bases outside gene matches: 8. CDR3 nucleotide sequence: TGTGCCAGCATTGGGACAGGGAAGGGAAATGAGCAGTTCTTC. Amino acids: CASIGTGKGNEQFF.

V usage is TRBV24-1 and J usage is TRBJ1-2; 7 bases are a match to TRBD1. The CDR3 extends over 16 amino acids. The ends lost 4 bases at V and 5 bases at J; junction bases unmatched: 12. Looked up from germline, CDR1 is KGHDR and CDR2 is SFDVKD. CDR3 sequence: CATSDTRDSYFYGYTF. Written as DNA, the CDR3 is TGTGCCACCAGTGACACTCGGGACAGCTACTTTTATGGCTACACCTTC.

This chain links TRBV9 with TRBJ2-3, with 11 positions matching TRBD2. The J segment lost 6 bases and the V segment lost 0 bases, leaving 6 bases of the junction unmatched. CDR1 is SGDLS and CDR2 is YYNGEE in the germline V gene. CDR3 length: 16 amino acids. The CDR3 reads CASSVGGASGRDTQYF. CDR3 bases: TGTGCCAGCAGCGTAGGTGGTGCTAGCGGGAGGGATACGCAGTATTTT.

This clonotype was detected only a few times. The chain links TRBV10-3 to TRBJ2-7; the D gene is possibly TRBD1 (6 bases). V was clipped by 8 bases and J by 3 bases, with 11 bases between them. Germline loops: CDR1 ENHRY, CDR2 SYGVKD. This CDR3 has 12 residues. CDR3 bases: TGTGCCATCTCCTCAGGGGACTACGAGCAGTACTTC. Its translation: CAISSGDYEQYF.

The CDR3 loop reads CASSPGLGSTDTQYF. The CDR3 DNA reads TGTGCCAGCAGCCCGGGACTAGGATCCACAGATACGCAGTATTTT. The chain has TRBV6-5 and TRBJ2-3, with 8 bases aligning to TRBD2. V shed 6 bases and J 2 bases; nucleotides not matched to a gene: 7. Germline CDR1 reads MNHEY; CDR2 reads SVGAGI. This CDR3 is built from 15 residues.

V is TRBV2 and J is TRBJ2-6; no definite D call. The germline V gene encodes CDR1 SNHLY and CDR2 FYNNEI. V lost 7 bases to trimming and J lost 4 bases, with 17 bases between them. CDR3 size: 16 residues. The CDR3 sequence is CASTRFRSEGANVLTF. For the CDR3, the DNA is TGTGCCAGCACCCGGTTTAGGTCCGAGGGGGCCAACGTCCTGACTTTC.

This chain uses TRBV5-6 with TRBJ1-5; tentatively, D is TRBD1 (6 bases). V lost 2 bases to trimming and J lost 6 bases, with 18 bases between them. The CDR3 loop spans 16 amino acids. CDR1 and CDR2 from the germline V gene are SGHDT and YYEEEE. This CDR3 reads CASSFGGRVYIQPQHF. CDR3 bases: TGTGCCAGCAGCTTCGGGGGGCGCGTTTACATTCAGCCCCAGCATTTT.

This clonotype showed up just a few times. This sequence joins TRBV20-1 and TRBJ2-4, with 7 bases matching TRBD1. Germline loops: CDR1 DFQATT, CDR2 SNEGSKA (reference sequence). The CDR3 sequence is 14 residues long. The V and J ends lost 1 base and 7 bases, in that order; junction bases with no gene match: 7. CDR3 nucleotide sequence: TGCAGTGCTAGAGGGGGACAGTCGCTGAACATTCAGTACTTC. This codes for CSARGGQSLNIQYF.

This chain connects TRBV20-1 to TRBJ2-3, with TRBD2 identical over 10 bases. This CDR3 is 15 amino acids long. Germline loops: CDR1 DFQATT, CDR2 SNEGSKA (reference sequence). Trimming took 1 base from V and 8 from J; bases not matched to a gene: 9. In DNA, the CDR3 is TGCAGTGCTAGAGGTCAGGTAGCGGGAGGCGGTACGCAGTATTTT. It translates to CSARGQVAGGGTQYF.

This clonotype was seen ten or more times. The chain couples TRBV29-1 to TRBJ2-7, with TRBD1 identical over 10 bases. The length of the CDR3 is 12 residues. The V gene's germline CDR1 is SQVTM and CDR2 ANQGSEA. CDR3 sequence reads: CSAGQGAYEQYF. The CDR3 nucleotides read TGCAGTGCCGGACAGGGGGCCTACGAGCAGTACTTC.

This clonotype was recorded a few times. The chain employs TRBV5-1 and TRBJ2-5, with D possibly being TRBD1 or TRBD2 (5 bases each). Germline lookup yields CDR1 SGHRS and CDR2 YFSETQ. Trimming stripped 5 bases from V and 2 bases from J, with 13 bases between. The CDR3 consists of 14 residues. The CDR3 DNA reads as TGCGCCAGCAGGCCGCCGGGGCCTCAAGAGACCCAGTACTTC. Translating it yields CASRPPGPQETQYF. Using reference TRBV5-1 and TRBJ2-5 for the parts outside the CDR3, the full variable domain is KAGVTQTPRYLIKTRGQQVTLSCSPISGHRSVSWYQQTPGQGLQFLFEYFSETQRNKGNFPGRFSGRQFSNSRSEMNVSTLELGDSALYLCASRPPGPQETQYFGPGTRLLVL.

The chain combines TRBV5-1 with TRBJ2-1; weak D call: TRBD1 (7 bases). The CDR3 loop spans 17 amino acids. V was trimmed by 4 bases and J by 1 base, leaving 18 bases between them. CDR1 and CDR2 (germline): SGHRS, YFSETQ. CDR3 DNA: TGCGCCAGCAGCCGGGAGAGAGGGGGCCGTTCCTACAATGAGCAGTTCTTC. Translation gives CASSRERGGRSYNEQFF.

In this sample, this clonotype turned up a few times. The chain links TRBV7-6 to TRBJ2-3; perhaps TRBD2 as D (5 bases). Germline CDR1 and CDR2: SGHVS and FNYEAQ. Trimming shortened V by 5 bases and J by 1 base, and 13 bases separated the two germline ends. The CDR3 contains 15 residues. The CDR3 reads CASSSQGGGTDTQYF. The CDR3 DNA is TGTGCCAGCAGCAGTCAAGGAGGAGGCACAGATACGCAGTATTTT.